This T cell receptor (beta chain) was found in a study of T cells after yellow fever vaccination. In germline, CDR1 is KGHSH, CDR2 LQKENI. Deletions cut 3 bases from V and 0 bases from J, with 14 bases between. The CDR3 extends over 17 amino acids. Synthesis of TCR cDNA relied on 5'RACE template switching, which attached a universal primer site and UMIs. MiXCR was run by TCRdb on the 5' RACE reads, yielding one entry per CDR3 protein. The table includes fewer than 400,000 distinct CDR3 sequences, more than 5.5% detected once. Notes on the study in general: Overall, a small share of clonotypes was seen in both CD4 and CD8 compartments.

To note about this clonotype: Its antigen is not identified.

The sequencing here drew on PBMCs, taken 5 days after the yellow fever booster vaccination. The receptor's source is a man aged 25-40 years who received the YFV17D yellow fever vaccine. The J gene is TRBJ2-2, the V gene TRBV18; D is tentatively TRBD1 or TRBD2 (5 bases each). The CDR3 here is CASSPFTRGSNTGELFF. The CDR3 nucleotides read TGTGCCAGCTCACCCTTTACACGGGGCTCGAACACCGGGGAGCTGTTTTTT. The full variable domain, with the rest looked up from reference TRBV18 and TRBJ2-2, is NAGVMQNPRHLVRRRGQEARLRCSPMKGHSHVYWYRQLPEEGLKFMVYLQKENIIDESGMPKERFSAEFPKEGPSILRIQQVVRGDSAAYFCASSPFTRGSNTGELFFGEGSRLTVL.